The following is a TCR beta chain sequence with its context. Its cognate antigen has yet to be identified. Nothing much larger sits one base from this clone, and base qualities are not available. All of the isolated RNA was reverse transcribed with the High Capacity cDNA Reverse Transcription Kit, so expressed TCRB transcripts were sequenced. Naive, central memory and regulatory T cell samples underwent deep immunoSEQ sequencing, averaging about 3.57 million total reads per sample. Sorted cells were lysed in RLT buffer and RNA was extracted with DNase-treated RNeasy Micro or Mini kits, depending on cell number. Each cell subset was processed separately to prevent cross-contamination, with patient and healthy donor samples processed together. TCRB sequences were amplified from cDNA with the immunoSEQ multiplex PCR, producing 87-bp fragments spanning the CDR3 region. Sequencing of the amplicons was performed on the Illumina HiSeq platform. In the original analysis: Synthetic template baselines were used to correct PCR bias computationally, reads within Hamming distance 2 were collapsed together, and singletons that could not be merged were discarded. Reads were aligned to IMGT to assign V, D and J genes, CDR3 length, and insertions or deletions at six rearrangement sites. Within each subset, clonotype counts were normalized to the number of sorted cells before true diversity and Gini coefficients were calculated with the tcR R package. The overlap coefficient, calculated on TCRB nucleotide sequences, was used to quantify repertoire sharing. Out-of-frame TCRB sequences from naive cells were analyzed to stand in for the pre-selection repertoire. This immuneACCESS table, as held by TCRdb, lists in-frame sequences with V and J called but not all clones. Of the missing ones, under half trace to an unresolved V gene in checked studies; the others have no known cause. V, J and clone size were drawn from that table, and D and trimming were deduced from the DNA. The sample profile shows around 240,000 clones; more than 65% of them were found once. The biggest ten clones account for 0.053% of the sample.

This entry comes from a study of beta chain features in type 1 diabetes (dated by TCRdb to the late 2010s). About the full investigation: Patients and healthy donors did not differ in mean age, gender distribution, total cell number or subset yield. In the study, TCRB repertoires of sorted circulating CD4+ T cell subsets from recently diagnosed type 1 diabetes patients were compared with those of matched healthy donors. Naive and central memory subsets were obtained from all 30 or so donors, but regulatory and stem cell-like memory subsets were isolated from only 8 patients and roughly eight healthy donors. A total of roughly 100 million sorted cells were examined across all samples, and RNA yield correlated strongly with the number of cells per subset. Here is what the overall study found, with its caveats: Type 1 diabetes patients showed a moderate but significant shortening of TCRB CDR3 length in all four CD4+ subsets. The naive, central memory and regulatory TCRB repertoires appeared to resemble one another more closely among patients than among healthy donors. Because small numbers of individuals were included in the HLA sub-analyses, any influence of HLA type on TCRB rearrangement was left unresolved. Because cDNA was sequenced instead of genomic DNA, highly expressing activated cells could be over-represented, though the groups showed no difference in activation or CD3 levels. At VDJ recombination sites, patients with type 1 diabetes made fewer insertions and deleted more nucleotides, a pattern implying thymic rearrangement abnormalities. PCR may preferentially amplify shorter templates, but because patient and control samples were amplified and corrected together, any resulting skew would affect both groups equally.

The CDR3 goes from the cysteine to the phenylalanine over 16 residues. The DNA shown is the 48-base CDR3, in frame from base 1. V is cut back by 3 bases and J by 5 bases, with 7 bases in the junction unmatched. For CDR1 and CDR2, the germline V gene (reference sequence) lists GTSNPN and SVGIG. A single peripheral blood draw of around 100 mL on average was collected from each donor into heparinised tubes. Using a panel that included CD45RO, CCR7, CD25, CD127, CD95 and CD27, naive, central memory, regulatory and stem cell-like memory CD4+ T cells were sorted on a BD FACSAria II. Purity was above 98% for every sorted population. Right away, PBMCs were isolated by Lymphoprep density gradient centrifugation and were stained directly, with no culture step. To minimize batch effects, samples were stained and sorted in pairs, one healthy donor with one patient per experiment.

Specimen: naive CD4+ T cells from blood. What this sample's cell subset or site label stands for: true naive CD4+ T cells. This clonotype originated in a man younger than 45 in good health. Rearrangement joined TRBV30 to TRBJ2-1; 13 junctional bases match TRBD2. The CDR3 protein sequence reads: CAWRGGLAGANNEQFF. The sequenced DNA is TGTGCCTGGAGAGGCGGACTAGCGGGAGCGAACAATGAGCAGTTCTTC. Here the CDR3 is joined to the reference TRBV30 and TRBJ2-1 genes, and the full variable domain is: SQTIHQWPATLVQPVGSPLSLECTVEGTSNPNLYWYRQAAGRGLQLLFYSVGIGQISSEVPQNLSASRPQDRQFILSSKKLLLSDSGFYLCAWRGGLAGANNEQFFGPGTRLTVL.